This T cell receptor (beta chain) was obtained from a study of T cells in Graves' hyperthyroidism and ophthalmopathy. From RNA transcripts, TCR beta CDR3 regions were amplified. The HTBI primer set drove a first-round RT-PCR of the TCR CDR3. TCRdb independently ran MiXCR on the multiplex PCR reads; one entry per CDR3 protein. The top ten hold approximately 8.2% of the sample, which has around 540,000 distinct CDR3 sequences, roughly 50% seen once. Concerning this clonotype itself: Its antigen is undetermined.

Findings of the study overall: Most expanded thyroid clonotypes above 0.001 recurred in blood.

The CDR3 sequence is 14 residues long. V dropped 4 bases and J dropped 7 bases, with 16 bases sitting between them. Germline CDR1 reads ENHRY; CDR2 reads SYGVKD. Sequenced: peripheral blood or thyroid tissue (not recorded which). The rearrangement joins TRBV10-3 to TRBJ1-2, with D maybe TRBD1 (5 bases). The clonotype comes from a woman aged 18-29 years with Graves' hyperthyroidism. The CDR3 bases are TGTGCCATCAGTGCGGGCCAGGGTTCGACTGGCTACACCTTC. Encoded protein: CAISAGQGSTGYTF.